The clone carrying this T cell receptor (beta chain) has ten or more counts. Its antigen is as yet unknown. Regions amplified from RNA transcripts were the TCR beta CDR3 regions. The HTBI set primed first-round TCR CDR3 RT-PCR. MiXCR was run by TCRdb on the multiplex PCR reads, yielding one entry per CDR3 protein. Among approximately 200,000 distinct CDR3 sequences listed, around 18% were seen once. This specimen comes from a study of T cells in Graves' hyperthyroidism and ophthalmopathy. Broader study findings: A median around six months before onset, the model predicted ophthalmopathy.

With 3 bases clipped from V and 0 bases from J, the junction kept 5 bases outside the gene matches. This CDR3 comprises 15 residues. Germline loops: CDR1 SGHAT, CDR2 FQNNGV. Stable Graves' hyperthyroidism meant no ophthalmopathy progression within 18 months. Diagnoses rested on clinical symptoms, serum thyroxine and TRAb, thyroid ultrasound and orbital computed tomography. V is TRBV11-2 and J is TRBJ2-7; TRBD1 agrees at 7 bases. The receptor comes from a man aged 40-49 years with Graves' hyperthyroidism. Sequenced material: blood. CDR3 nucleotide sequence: TGTGCCAGCAGCTTTTCGACAGGGAACTCCTACGAGCAGTACTTC. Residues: CASSFSTGNSYEQYF.